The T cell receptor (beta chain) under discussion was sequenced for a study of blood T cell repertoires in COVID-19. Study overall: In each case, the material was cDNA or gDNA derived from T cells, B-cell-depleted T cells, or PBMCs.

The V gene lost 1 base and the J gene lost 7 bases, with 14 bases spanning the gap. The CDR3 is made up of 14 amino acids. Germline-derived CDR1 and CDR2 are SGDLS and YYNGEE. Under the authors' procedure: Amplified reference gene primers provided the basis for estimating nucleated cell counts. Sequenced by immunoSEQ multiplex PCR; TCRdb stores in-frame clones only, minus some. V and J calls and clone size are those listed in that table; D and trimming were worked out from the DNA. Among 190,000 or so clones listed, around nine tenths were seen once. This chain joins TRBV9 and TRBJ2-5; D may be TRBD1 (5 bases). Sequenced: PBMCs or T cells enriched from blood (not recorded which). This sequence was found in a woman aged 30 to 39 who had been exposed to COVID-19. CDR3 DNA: TGTGCCAGCAGCGTACAAAGCAGGGAAGGGACCCAGTACTTC. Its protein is CASSVQSREGTQYF. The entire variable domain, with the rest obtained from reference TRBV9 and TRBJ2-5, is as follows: DSGVTQTPKHLITATGQRVTLRCSPRSGDLSVYWYQQSLDQGLQFLIQYYNGEERAKGNILERFSAQQFPDLHSELNLSSLELGDSALYFCASSVQSREGTQYFGPGTRLLVL.